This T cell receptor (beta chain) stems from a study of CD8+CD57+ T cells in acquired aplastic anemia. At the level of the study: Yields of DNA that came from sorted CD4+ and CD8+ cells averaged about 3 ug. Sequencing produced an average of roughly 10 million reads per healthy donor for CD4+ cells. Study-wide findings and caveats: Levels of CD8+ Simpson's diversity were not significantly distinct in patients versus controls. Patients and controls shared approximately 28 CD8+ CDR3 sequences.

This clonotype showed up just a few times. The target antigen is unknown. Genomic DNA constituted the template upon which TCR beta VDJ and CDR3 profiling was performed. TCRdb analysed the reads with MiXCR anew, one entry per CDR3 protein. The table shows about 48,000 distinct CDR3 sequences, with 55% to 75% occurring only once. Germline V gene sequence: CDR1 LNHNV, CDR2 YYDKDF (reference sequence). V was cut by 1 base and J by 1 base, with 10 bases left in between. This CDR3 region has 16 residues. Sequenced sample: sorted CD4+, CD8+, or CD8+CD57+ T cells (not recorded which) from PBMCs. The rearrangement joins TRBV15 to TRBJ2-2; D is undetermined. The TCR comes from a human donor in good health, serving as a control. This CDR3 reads CATSRAFTRNTGELFF. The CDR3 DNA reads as TGTGCCACCAGCAGAGCATTCACACGGAACACCGGGGAGCTGTTTTTT.